This TCR beta chain was captured by sequencing in a study of immune characterization of retroperitoneal liposarcoma. TCRdb fed the PCR reads into MiXCR, producing one record per CDR3 protein. The sample has roughly 8,000 distinct CDR3 sequences, almost 30% seen once. Looked up from germline, CDR1 is SGHAT and CDR2 is FQNNGV. V dropped 5 bases and J dropped 5 bases, with 15 bases sitting between them. The CDR3 extends over 14 amino acids. Material: blood. The chain combines TRBV11-2 with TRBJ2-5; D remains unclear. This receptor was identified in a male donor with retroperitoneal liposarcoma. The CDR3 nucleotides read TGTGCCAGCAGCCCTGGACGTGATCTCGAGACCCAGTACTTC. The encoded protein is CASSPGRDLETQYF.